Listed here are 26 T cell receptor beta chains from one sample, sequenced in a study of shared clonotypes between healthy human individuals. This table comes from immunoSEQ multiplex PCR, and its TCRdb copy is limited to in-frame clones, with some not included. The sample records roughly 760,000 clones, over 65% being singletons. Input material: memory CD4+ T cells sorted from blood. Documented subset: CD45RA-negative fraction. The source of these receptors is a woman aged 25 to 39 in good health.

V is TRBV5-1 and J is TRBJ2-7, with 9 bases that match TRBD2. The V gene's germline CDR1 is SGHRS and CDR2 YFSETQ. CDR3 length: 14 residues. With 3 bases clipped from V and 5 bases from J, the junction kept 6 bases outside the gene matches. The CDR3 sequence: CASSSLAGVDEQYF. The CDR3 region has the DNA TGCGCCAGCAGCTCATTAGCGGGAGTGGACGAGCAGTACTTC. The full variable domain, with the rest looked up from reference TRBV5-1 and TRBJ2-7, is KAGVTQTPRYLIKTRGQQVTLSCSPISGHRSVSWYQQTPGQGLQFLFEYFSETQRNKGNFPGRFSGRQFSNSRSEMNVSTLELGDSALYLCASSSLAGVDEQYFGPGTRLTVT.

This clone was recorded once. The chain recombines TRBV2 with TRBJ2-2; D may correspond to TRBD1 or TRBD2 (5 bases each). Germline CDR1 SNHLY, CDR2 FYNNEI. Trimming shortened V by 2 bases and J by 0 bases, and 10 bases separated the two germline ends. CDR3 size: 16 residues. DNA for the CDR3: TGTGCCAGCAGTGAATCCGGGACGGCGAACACCGGGGAGCTGTTTTTT. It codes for CASSESGTANTGELFF.

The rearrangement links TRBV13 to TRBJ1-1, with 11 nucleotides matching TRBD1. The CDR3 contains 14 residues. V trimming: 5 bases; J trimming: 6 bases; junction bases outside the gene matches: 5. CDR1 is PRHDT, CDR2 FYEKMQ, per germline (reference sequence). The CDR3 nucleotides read TGTGCCAGCAGCACTGGGACAGGGGGTTCTGAAGCTTTCTTT. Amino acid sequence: CASSTGTGGSEAFF.

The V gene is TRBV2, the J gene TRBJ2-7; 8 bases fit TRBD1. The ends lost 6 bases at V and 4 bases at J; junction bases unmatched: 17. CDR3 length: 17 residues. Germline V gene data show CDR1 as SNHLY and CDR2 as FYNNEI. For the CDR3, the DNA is TGTGCCAGCAGCCTCGGGACAGGCACACATAAGCCTTACGAGCAGTACTTC. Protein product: CASSLGTGTHKPYEQYF.

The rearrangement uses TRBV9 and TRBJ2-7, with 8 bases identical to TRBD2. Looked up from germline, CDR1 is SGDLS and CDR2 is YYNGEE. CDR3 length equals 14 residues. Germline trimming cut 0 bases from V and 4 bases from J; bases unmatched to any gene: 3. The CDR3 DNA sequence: TGTGCCAGCAGCGTAGACGGGAGGGCTTACGAGCAGTACTTC. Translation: CASSVDGRAYEQYF. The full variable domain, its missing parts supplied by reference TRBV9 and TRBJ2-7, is DSGVTQTPKHLITATGQRVTLRCSPRSGDLSVYWYQQSLDQGLQFLIQYYNGEERAKGNILERFSAQQFPDLHSELNLSSLELGDSALYFCASSVDGRAYEQYFGPGTRLTVT.

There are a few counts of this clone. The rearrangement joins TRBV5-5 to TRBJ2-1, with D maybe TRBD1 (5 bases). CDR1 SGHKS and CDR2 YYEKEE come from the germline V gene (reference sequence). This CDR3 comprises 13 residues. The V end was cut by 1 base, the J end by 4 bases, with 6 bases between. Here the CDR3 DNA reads TGTGCCAGCAGCTTGTCAGGGTACAATGAGCAGTTCTTC. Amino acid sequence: CASSLSGYNEQFF.

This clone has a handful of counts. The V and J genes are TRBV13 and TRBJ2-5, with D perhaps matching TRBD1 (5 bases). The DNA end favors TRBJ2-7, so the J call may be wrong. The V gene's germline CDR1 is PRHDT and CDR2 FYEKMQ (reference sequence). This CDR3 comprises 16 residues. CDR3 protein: CASSHALAAGLDEQYF. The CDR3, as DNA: TGTGCCAGCAGTCACGCCCTCGCGGCAGGGTTGGACGAGCAGTACTTC.

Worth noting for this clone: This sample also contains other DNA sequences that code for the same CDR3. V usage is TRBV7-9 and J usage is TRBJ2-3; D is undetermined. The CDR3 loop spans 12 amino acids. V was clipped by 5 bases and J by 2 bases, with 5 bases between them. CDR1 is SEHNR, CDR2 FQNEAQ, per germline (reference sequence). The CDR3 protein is CASSLHTDTQYF. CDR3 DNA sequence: TGTGCCAGCAGCCTCCACACAGATACGCAGTATTTT.

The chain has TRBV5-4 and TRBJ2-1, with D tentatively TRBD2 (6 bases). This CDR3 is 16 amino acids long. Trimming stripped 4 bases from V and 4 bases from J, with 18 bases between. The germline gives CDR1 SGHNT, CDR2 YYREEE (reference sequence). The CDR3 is CASSPGGERSYNEQFF. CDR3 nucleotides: TGTGCCAGCAGCCCGGGCGGGGAGCGGTCGTACAATGAGCAGTTCTTC.

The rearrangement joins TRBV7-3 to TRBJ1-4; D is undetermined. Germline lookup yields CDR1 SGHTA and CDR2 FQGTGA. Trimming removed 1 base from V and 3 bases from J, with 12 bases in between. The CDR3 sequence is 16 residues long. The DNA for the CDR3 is TGTGCCAGCAGCTTAAAATGGGGTCGGCCTAATGAAAAACTGTTTTTT. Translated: CASSLKWGRPNEKLFF.

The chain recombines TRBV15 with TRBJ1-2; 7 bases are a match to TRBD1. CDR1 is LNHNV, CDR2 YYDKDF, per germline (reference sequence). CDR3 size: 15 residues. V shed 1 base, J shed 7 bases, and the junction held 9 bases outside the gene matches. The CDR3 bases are TGTGCCACCAGCAGAGTAGACAGGGAGTCGCGTGGCTACACCTTC. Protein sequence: CATSRVDRESRGYTF.

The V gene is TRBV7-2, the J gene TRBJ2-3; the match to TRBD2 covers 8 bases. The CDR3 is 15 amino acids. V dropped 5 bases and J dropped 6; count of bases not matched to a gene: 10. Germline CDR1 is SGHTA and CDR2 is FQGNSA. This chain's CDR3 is CASSPGLAQRDTQYF. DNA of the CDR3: TGTGCCAGCAGCCCCGGACTAGCCCAACGGGATACGCAGTATTTT.

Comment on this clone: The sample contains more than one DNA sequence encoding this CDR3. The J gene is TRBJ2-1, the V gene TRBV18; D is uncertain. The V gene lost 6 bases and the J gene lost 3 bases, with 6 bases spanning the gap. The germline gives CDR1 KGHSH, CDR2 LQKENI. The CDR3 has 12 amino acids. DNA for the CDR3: TGTGCCAGCTCCTCAATCTACAATGAGCAGTTCTTC. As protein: CASSSIYNEQFF.

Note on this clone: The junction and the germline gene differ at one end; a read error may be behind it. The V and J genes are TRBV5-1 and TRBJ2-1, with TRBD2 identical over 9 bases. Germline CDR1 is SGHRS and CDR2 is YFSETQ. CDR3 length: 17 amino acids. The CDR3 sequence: CASSLVASGDPYNGQFF. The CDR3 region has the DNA TGCGCCAGCAGCTTGGTTGCTAGCGGGGATCCCTACAATGGGCAGTTCTTC.

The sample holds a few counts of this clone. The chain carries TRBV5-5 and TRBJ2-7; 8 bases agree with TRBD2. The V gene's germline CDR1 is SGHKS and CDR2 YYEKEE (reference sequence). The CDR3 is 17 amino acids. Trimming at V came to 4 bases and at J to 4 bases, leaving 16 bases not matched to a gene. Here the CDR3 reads CASSEGPVLAGVYEQYF. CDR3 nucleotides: TGTGCCAGCAGCGAAGGCCCCGTCCTAGCGGGTGTGTACGAGCAGTACTTC.

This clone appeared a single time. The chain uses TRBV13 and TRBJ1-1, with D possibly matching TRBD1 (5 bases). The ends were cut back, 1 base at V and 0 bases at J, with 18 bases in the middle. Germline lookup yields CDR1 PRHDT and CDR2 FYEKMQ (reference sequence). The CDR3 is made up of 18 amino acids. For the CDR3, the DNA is TGTGCCAGCAGCTTAGCGAGGGGACGGCTCATAATGAACACTGAAGCTTTCTTT. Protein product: CASSLARGRLIMNTEAFF.

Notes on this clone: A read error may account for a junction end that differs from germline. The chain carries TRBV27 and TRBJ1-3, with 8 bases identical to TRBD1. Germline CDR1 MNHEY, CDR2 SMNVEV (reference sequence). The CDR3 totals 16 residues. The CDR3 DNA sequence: TGTGCCAGCAGTCTTACAGGGGGGAGCTCTAGAAACACCATATATTTT. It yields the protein CASSLTGGSSRNTIYF.

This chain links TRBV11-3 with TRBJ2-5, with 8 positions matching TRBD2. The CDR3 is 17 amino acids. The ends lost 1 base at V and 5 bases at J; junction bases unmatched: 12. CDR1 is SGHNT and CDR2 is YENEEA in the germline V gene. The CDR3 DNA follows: TGTGCCAGCAGCTTAGGAATCGGGAGGGATTCCAAGGAGACCCAGTACTTC. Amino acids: CASSLGIGRDSKETQYF.

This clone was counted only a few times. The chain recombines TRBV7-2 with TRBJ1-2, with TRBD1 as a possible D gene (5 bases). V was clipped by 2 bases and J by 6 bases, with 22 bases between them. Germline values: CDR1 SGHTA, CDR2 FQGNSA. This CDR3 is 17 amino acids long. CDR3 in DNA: TGTGCCAGCAGCTTATCCCCCGGGACTGGCATTGGGGATGGCTACACCTTC. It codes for CASSLSPGTGIGDGYTF. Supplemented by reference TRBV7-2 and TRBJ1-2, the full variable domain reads GAGVSQSPSNKVTEKGKDVELRCDPISGHTALYWYRQSLGQGLEFLIYFQGNSAPDKSGLPSDRFSAERTGGSVSTLTIQRTQQEDSAVYLCASSLSPGTGIGDGYTFGSGTRLTVV.

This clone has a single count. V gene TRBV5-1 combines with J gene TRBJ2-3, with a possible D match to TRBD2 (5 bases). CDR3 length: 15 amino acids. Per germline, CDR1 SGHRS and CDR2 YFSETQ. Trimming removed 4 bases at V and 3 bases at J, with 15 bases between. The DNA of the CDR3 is TGCGCCAGCAGCGATCCCGCCGGACTTACAGATACGCAGTATTTT. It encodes CASSDPAGLTDTQYF.

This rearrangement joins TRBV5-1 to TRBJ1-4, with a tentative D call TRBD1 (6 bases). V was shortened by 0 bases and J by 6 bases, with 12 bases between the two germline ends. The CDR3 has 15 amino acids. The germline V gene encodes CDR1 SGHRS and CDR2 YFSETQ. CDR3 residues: CASSLDGGRDEKLFF. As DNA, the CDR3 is TGCGCCAGCAGCTTGGATGGGGGGCGGGATGAAAAACTGTTTTTT.

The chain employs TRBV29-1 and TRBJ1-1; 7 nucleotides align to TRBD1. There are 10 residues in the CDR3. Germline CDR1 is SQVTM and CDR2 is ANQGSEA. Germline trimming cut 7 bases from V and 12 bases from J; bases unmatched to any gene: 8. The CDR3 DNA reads TGCAGCGGCTCCAGGGGGTCGACTTTCTTT. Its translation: CSGSRGSTFF. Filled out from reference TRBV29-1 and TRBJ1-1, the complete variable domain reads SAVISQKPSRDICQRGTSLTIQCQVDSQVTMMFWYRQQPGQSLTLIATANQGSEATYESGFVIDKFPISRPNLTFSTLTVSNMSPEDSSIYLCSGSRGSTFFGQGTRLTVV.

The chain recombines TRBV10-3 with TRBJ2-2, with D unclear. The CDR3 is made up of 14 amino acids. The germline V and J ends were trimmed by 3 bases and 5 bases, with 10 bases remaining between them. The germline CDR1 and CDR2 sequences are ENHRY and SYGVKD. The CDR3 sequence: CAISELPRTGELFF. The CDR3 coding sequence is TGTGCCATCAGTGAATTACCGAGAACCGGGGAGCTGTTTTTT.

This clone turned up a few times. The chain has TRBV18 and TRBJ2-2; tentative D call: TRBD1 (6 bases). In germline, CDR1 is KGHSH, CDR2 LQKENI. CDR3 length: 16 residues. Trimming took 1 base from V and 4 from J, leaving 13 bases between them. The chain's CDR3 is CASSPRAGASTGELFF. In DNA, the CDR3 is TGTGCCAGCTCACCACGGGCAGGGGCGAGCACCGGGGAGCTGTTTTTT.

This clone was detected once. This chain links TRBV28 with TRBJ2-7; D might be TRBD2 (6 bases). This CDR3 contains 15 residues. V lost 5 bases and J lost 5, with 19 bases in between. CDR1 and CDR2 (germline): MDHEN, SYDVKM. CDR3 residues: CASSPPGVKRHEQYF. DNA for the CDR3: TGTGCCAGCAGTCCCCCGGGAGTGAAGCGCCACGAGCAGTACTTC.

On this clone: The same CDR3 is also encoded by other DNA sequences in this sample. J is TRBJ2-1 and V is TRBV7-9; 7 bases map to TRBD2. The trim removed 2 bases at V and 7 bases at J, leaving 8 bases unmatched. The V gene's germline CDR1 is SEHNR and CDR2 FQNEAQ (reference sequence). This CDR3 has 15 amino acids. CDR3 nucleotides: TGTGCCAGCAGCTTAAGTGGGAGGGCCAGGAATGAGCAGTTCTTC. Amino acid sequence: CASSLSGRARNEQFF. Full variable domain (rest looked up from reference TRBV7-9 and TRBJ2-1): DTGVSQNPRHKITKRGQNVTFRCDPISEHNRLYWYRQTLGQGPEFLTYFQNEAQLEKSRLLSDRFSAERPKGSFSTLEIQRTEQGDSAMYLCASSLSGRARNEQFFGPGTRLTVL.